The entry below describes one T cell receptor (beta chain). Its antigen remains unknown. Stated time point: sample taken at primary tumor resection. The CDR3 covers 13 residues. From germline, CDR1 is ENHRY and CDR2 SYGVKD. Trimming shortened V by 0 bases and J by 4 bases, and 6 bases separated the two germline ends. This entry is derived from a study of spatial heterogeneity in lung cancer. In TCRdb, the 5' RACE reads were re-called with MiXCR into one record per CDR3 protein. The table has roughly 9,000 distinct CDR3 sequences, about 6% seen once; the top ten hold over 9.5%. The study, taken as a whole, reports: Mutation counts in tumors were tracked by counts of expanded intratumoral alpha and beta TCRs.

The chain joins TRBV10-3 to TRBJ1-2; D gene uncertain. The material sequenced was lung tumor tissue, taken at surgery. The source is a male donor with early-stage non-small cell lung cancer. This chain's CDR3 is CAISESGVYGYTF. In nucleotides, the CDR3 is TGTGCCATCAGTGAGTCTGGGGTCTATGGCTACACCTTC.